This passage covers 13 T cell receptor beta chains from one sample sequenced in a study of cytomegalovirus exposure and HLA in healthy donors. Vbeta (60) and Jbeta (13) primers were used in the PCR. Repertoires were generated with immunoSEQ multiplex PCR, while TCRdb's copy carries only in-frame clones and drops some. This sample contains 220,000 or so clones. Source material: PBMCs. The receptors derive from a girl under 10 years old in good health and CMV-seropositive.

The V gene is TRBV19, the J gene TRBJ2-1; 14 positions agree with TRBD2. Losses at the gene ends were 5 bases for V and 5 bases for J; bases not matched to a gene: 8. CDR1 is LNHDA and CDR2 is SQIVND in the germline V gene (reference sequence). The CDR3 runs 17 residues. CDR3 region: CASSPGRLAGGHNEQFF. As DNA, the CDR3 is TGTGCCAGTAGTCCTGGACGACTAGCGGGAGGGCACAATGAGCAGTTCTTC.

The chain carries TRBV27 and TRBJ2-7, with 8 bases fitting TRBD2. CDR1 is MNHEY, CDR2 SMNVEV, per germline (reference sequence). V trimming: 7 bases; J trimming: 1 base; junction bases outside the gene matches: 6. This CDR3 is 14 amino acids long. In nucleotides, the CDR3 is TGTGCCAGCACGCCGCGACTAGCGTCCTACGAGCAGTACTTC. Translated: CASTPRLASYEQYF.

CDR3 nucleotide sequence: TGTGCCAGTAGTAAGCCCGGGTCGCTCTACGAGCAGTACTTC. Protein product: CASSKPGSLYEQYF. V gene TRBV19 combines with J gene TRBJ2-7; no firm D call. Trimming cost V 4 bases and J 3 bases, with 13 bases left between them. The germline V gene has CDR1 LNHDA and CDR2 SQIVND (reference sequence). The CDR3 consists of 14 residues.

CDR3 bases: TGTGCCAGCAGCGCGACTAAGGGACAGCCTAACGAGCAGTACTTC. It translates to CASSATKGQPNEQYF. This sequence joins TRBV6-1 and TRBJ2-7; TRBD1 matches 7 bases. V lost 6 bases to trimming and J lost 5 bases; unmatched junction nucleotides: 13. This CDR3 has 15 residues. The germline CDR1 and CDR2 sequences are MNHNS and SASEGT.

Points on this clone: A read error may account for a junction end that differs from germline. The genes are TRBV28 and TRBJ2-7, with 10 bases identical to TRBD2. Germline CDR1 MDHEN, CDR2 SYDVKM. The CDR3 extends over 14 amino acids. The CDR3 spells CASSLERTSGPSAF. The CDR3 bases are TGTGCCAGCAGTTTGGAGAGGACTAGCGGCCCGTCTGCCTTC. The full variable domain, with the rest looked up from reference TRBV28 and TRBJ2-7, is DVKVTQSSRYLVKRTGEKVFLECVQDMDHENMFWYRQDPGLGLRLIYFSYDVKMKEKGDIPEGYSVSREKKERFSLILESASTNQTSMYLCASSLERTSGPSAFGPGTRLTVT.

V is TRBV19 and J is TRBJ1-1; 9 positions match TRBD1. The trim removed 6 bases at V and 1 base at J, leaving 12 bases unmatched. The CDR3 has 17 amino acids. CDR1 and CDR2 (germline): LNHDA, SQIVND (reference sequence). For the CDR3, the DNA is TGTGCCAGTAGCACAAGGACAGGGGCCCTAAGGAACACTGAAGCTTTCTTT. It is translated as CASSTRTGALRNTEAFF.

The CDR3 protein is CASSWQGYSDTQYF. CDR3 nucleotide sequence: TGTGCCAGTTCGTGGCAGGGGTATTCAGATACGCAGTATTTT. The J gene is TRBJ2-3, the V gene TRBV28; tentative D call: TRBD1 (6 bases). Looked up from germline, CDR1 is MDHEN and CDR2 is SYDVKM. There are 14 residues in the CDR3. V gave up 9 bases and J gave up 4 bases, with 17 bases separating them.

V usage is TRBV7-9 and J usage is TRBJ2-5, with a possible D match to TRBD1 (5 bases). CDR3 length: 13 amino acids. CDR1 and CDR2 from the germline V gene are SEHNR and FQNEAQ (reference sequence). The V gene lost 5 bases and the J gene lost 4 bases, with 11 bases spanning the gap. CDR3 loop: CASSGRQIETQYF. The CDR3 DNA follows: TGTGCCAGCAGCGGCCGACAGATAGAGACCCAGTACTTC.

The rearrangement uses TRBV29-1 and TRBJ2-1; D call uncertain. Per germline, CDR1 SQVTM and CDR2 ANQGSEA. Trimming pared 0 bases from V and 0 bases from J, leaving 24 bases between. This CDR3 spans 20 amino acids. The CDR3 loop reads CSVEDFPSLEREFSYNEQFF. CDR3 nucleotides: TGCAGCGTTGAAGACTTCCCCAGCCTAGAGCGCGAATTCTCCTACAATGAGCAGTTCTTC.

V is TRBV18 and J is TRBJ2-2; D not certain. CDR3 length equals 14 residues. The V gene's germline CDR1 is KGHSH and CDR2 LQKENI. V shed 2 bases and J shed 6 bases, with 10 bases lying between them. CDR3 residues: CASSPTTSPGELFF. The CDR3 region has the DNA TGTGCCAGCTCACCAACAACCTCCCCCGGGGAGCTGTTTTTT.

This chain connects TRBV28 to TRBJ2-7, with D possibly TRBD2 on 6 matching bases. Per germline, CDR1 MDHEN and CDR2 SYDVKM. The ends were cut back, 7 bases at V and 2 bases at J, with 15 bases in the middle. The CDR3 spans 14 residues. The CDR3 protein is CASKIAREPYEQYF. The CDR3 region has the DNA TGTGCCAGCAAAATAGCTCGGGAGCCCTACGAGCAGTACTTC.

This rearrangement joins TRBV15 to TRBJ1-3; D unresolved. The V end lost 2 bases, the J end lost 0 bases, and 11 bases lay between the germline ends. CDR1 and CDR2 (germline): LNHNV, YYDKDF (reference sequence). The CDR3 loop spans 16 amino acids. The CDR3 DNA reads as TGTGCCACCAGCAGAAAGCTTTTGAGCTCTGGAAACACCATATATTTT. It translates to CATSRKLLSSGNTIYF.

CDR3 amino acids: CASSPGDRELYEQYF. CDR3 DNA sequence: TGTGCCAGCAGCCCTGGGGACAGAGAGCTTTACGAGCAGTACTTC. V and J are TRBV7-8 and TRBJ2-7; 7 positions match TRBD1. Germline V gives CDR1 SGHVS, CDR2 FQNEAQ. CDR3 length: 15 amino acids. Unmatched junction bases numbered 11, after V lost 5 bases and J lost 4 bases.